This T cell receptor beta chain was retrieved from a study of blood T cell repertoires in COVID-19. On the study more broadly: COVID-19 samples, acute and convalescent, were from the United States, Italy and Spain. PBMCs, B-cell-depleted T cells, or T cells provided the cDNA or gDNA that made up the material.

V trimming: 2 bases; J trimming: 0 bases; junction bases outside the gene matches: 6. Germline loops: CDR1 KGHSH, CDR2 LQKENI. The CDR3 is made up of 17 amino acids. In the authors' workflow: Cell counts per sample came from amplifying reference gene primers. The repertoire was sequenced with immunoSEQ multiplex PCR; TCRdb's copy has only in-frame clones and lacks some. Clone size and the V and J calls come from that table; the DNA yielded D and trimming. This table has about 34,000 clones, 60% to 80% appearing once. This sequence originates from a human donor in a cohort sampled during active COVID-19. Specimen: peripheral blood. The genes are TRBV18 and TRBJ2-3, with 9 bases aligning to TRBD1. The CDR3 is CASSPTRDRVSTDTQYF. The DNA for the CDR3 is TGTGCCAGCTCACCAACCCGGGACAGGGTCAGCACAGATACGCAGTATTTT.